The clone carrying this T cell receptor beta chain was seen just once. TCRdb keeps only in-frame clones here, not all; method: immunoSEQ multiplex PCR. Here the sample spans 81,000 or so clones, more than 70% being singletons. This record comes from a study of OX40 agonist ivuxolimab in advanced cancers. Overall study: Among those enrolled, mean age was around 60 years (range about 20 to 79) and 70% to 85% were male.

Deletions cut 4 bases from V and 1 base from J, with 8 bases between. The germline gives CDR1 SGHRS, CDR2 YFSETQ. CDR3 length: 13 amino acids. The sequencing used CD4+ or CD8+ T cells sorted from blood, collected in a trial of the OX40 agonist ivuxolimab. The receptor was isolated from an adult with an advanced solid tumor such as melanoma, head and neck, liver or kidney cancer. The J gene is TRBJ1-1, the V gene TRBV5-1; TRBD1 might be the D (5 bases). Here the CDR3 DNA reads TGCGCCAGCAGCGACCAGGGGAACACTGAAGCTTTCTTT. Its protein is CASSDQGNTEAFF.